Listed below are T cell receptor beta chains from one sample, sequenced in a study of response to subunit inactivated influenza vaccine. TCRdb re-called the RT-PCR reads through MiXCR, storing one row per CDR3 protein. The profile shows 650,000 to 700,000 distinct CDR3 sequences, 15% to 18% of them singletons. Sequencing used PBMCs from blood, obtained 12 days after vaccination. The receptors stem from a man between 50 and 59 years old who received an inactivated influenza vaccine. Both conserved end residues are part of each CDR3. D genes are given only for firm matches. Rows may omit the clone size; those that give it use once, few, many or a size class.

TRBV5-1	TRBD1	TRBJ2-7	many	TGCGCCAGCAGCCTAGGGGGCCTCAACCTCTACGAGCAGTACTTC	CASSLGGLNLYEQYF
TRBV4-2	TRBD2	TRBJ2-7	NA	TGTGCCAGCAGCCAACTCGAGCGGGACCCCTACGAGCAGTACTTC	CASSQLERDPYEQYF
TRBV4-3	TRBD1	TRBJ1-4	few	TGCGCCAGCAGCCAAGGACAGGGAGACGAAAAACTGTTTTTT	CASSQGQGDEKLFF
TRBV12-3/TRBV12-4	NA	TRBJ1-4	NA	TGTGCCAGCAGTTTATTAACCTCCACGAGGAAACTGTTTTTT	CASSLLTSTRKLFF
TRBV7-9	NA	TRBJ1-5	NA	TGTGCCAGCAGCCAGCGCAATCAGCCCCAGCATTTT	CASSQRNQPQHF
TRBV18	TRBD1	TRBJ2-1	few	TGTGCCAGCTCACCACCGGGTGGGACAGGGATGTTCTTC	CASSPPGGTGMFF
TRBV29-1	TRBD1	TRBJ2-3	NA	TGCAGCGTGGGGAGACAGGGAATCACAGATACGCAGTATTTT	CSVGRQGITDTQYF
TRBV15	NA	TRBJ1-1	few	TGTGCCACCAGCAGTTTCCGACGGGTGAACACTGAAGCTTTCTTT	CATSSFRRVNTEAFF
TRBV5-1	NA	TRBJ2-7	many	TGCGCCAGCAGCTTGGATGGACACTACGAGCAGTACTTC	CASSLDGHYEQYF
TRBV12-3/TRBV12-4	TRBD2	TRBJ2-1	few	TGTGCCAGCAGTAATTCTAGCGGGGGCGACAATGAGCAGTTCTTC	CASSNSSGGDNEQFF
TRBV7-2	NA	TRBJ2-1	few	TGTGCCAGCAGCTTAGGTGGGACTCAGAAAAACAATGAGCAGTTCTTC	CASSLGGTQKNNEQFF
TRBV5-5	NA	TRBJ1-5	few	TGTGCCAGCAGCTTGGGAACAGGGATGGCTAAGCAGCCCCAGCATTTT	CASSLGTGMAKQPQHF
TRBV18	TRBD2	TRBJ2-2	NA	TGTGCCAGCTCACGCCTGACTAGCGGGAGTTTCACCGGGGAGCTGTTTTTT	CASSRLTSGSFTGELFF
TRBV19	NA	TRBJ1-6	few	TGTGCCAGTAGTATGGTAGGGGTCGGGAATTCACCCCTCCACTTT	CASSMVGVGNSPLHF
TRBV20-1	NA	TRBJ2-5	NA	TGCAGTGCTAGAGACCCCAGGGGGGGGGAGACCCAGTACTTC	CSARDPRGGETQYF
TRBV7-9	NA	TRBJ2-5	few	TGTGCCAGCAGCTTAGTTCGTCGGGCTGGGGAGACCCAGTACTTC	CASSLVRRAGETQYF
TRBV30	NA	TRBJ1-4	NA	TGTGCCTGGAGTGTCCGGTGGAATGAAAAACTGTTTTTT	CAWSVRWNEKLFF
TRBV10-3	NA	TRBJ2-1	NA	TGTGCCATCAGTGAGTACGCAAACAATGAGCAGTTCTTC	CAISEYANNEQFF
TRBV5-4	NA	TRBJ2-2	few	TGTGCCAGCAGCTTTTGGGGCGGGAACACCGGGGAGCTGTTTTTT	CASSFWGGNTGELFF
TRBV7-3	NA	TRBJ2-1	few	TGTGCCAGCAGCTTAAGTACCCAGGGAGGGGGTGAGCAGTTCTTC	CASSLSTQGGGEQFF
TRBV4-3	NA	TRBJ2-3	NA	TGCGCCAGCAGCCGGGTGGAGACAGATACGCAGTATTTT	CASSRVETDTQYF
TRBV4-3	TRBD1	TRBJ2-7	few	TGCGCCAGCAGCCAACGACAGGGCCCCTACGAGCAGTACTTC	CASSQRQGPYEQYF
TRBV6-2/TRBV6-3	TRBD2	TRBJ2-2	few	TGTGCCAGCAGTTTACTAGCGGGTGCCGGGAACACCGGGGAGCTGTTTTTT	CASSLLAGAGNTGELFF
TRBV5-1	NA	TRBJ1-1	few	TGCGCCAGCAGCATCGACATCCAGTTGAACACTGAAGCTTTCTTT	CASSIDIQLNTEAFF
TRBV6-2/TRBV6-3	TRBD1	TRBJ2-7	NA	TGTGCCAGCAGTTACTCTCGCATTATAATCGGGACAGGGAGCTCCTACGAGCAGTACTTC	CASSYSRIIIGTGSSYEQYF
TRBV10-3	NA	TRBJ2-5	few	TGTGCCATCAGTGAGCCTGGACAGCAAGAGACCCAGTACTTC	CAISEPGQQETQYF
TRBV6-1	NA	TRBJ1-2	many	TGTGCCAGCAGTGACGGAGTTACTAACTATGGCTACACCTTC	CASSDGVTNYGYTF
TRBV5-1	NA	TRBJ2-1	NA	TGCGCCAGCAGCTTGGATCATGTAAATGAGCAGTTCTTC	CASSLDHVNEQFF
TRBV12-3/TRBV12-4	NA	TRBJ1-5	NA	TGTGCCAGCAGTCCCCAGGCCGGGGGTAATCAGCCCCAGCATTTT	CASSPQAGGNQPQHF
TRBV9	TRBD2	TRBJ2-3	NA	TGTGCCAGCAGCGTGACTAGCGGGAAGGCAGATACGCAGTATTTT	CASSVTSGKADTQYF
TRBV27	NA	TRBJ2-7	few	TGTGCCAGCAGTTTCATCGGGGGCGCCTCCTCCTACGAGCAGTACTTC	CASSFIGGASSYEQYF
TRBV10-3	NA	TRBJ2-5	NA	TGTGCCATCAGTGAGTCGTCGGGGGCCCAACGGACCCAGTACTTC	CAISESSGAQRTQYF
TRBV12-3/TRBV12-4	NA	TRBJ1-2	NA	TGTGCCAGCAGCACCACCGGGGGCTATGGCTACACCTTC	CASSTTGGYGYTF
TRBV19	NA	TRBJ1-5	NA	TGTGCCAGTACCCGAGGGAGGTTGGTCAAAAATCAGCCCCAGCATTTT	CASTRGRLVKNQPQHF
TRBV7-3	TRBD2	TRBJ2-1	NA	TGTGCCAGCAGCGAGGGACTAGCGGGAGGGATTAGCTTC	CASSEGLAGGISF
TRBV20-1	TRBD2	TRBJ2-1	once	TGCAGTGCAAGACTCGAGACTAGCGGGGGGGCCGAGCAGTTCTTC	CSARLETSGGAEQFF
TRBV9	NA	TRBJ2-1	few	TGTGCCAGCAGCGTAGTTCCAATGGGCGGGGTAACCTACAATGAGCAGTTCTTC	CASSVVPMGGVTYNEQFF
TRBV27	NA	TRBJ2-3	NA	TGTGCCAGCAGTTTATCTTGGGGGGCCACAGATACGCAGTATTTT	CASSLSWGATDTQYF
TRBV12-3/TRBV12-4	NA	TRBJ2-7	few	TGTGCCAGCAGTGGGGACGGACCAACCTACGAGCAGTACTTC	CASSGDGPTYEQYF
TRBV4-3	NA	TRBJ2-1	many	TGCGCCAGCAGCCAAGTAACTACTTACAATGAGCAGTTCTTC	CASSQVTTYNEQFF
TRBV5-1	NA	TRBJ2-3	many	TGCGCCAGCGCTATGAGCACAGATACGCAGTATTTT	CASAMSTDTQYF
TRBV30	TRBD1	TRBJ1-2	NA	TGTGCCTGGAGTTATGGGACAGCCTATGGCTACACCTTC	CAWSYGTAYGYTF
TRBV12-3/TRBV12-4	TRBD1	TRBJ2-3	NA	TGTGCCAGCAGGCCTGGACAGGTCTTAACAGATACGCAGTATTTT	CASRPGQVLTDTQYF